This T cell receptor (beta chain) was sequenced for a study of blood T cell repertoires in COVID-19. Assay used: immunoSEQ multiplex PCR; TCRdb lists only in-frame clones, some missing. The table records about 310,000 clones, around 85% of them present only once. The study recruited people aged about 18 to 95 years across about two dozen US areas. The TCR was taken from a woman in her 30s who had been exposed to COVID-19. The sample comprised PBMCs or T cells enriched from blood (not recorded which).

The chain's CDR3 is CASSLTGGRDYEQYF. The CDR3 DNA reads as TGTGCCAGCAGCTTAACCGGCGGGAGAGACTACGAGCAGTACTTC. The chain employs TRBV7-2 and TRBJ2-7; 7 nucleotides align to TRBD2. V gave up 2 bases and J gave up 3 bases; unmatched junction bases: 7. Looked up from germline, CDR1 is SGHTA and CDR2 is FQGNSA. The CDR3 covers 15 residues.